These 19 T cell receptor beta chains originate from one sample sequenced in a study of metastatic and nonmetastatic thyroid tumors. Every patient was untreated before thyroid surgery. TCRdb re-analyzed the PCR reads using MiXCR. This sample has tens of thousands of clones, with under 15% found just once. The sample taken for sequencing was tumor tissue. Every receptor here comes from a female donor with papillary thyroid cancer or a benign thyroid nodule (not recorded which). Some clones in this sample may be carry-over from other donors' samples.

About this clone: This could be a read error, since a much larger clone is one nucleotide away. J is TRBJ2-2 and V is TRBV5-5; a possible D gene is TRBD1 (5 bases). The CDR3 runs to 14 residues. V was shortened by 4 bases and J by 10 bases, with 17 bases between the two germline ends. CDR1 and CDR2 from the germline V gene are SGHKS and YYEKEE (reference sequence). The CDR3 nucleotides are TGTGCCAGCAGCGTCCAGGGTCTACGAGAGGAGCTGTTTTTT. It yields the protein CASSVQGLREELFF.

The chain recombines TRBV4-2 with TRBJ2-7; the D gene is possibly TRBD2 (5 bases). Trimming left V 1 base short and J 4 bases short, with 14 bases between. Germline V CDR1 and CDR2: LGHNA, YNFKEQ. CDR3 length equals 15 residues. This CDR3 reads CASSQGHGLGYEQYF. The CDR3 nucleotides read TGTGCCAGCAGCCAAGGTCATGGACTGGGGTACGAGCAGTACTTC.

The table lists this clone with many counts. The chain employs TRBV11-3 and TRBJ1-3; D is ambiguous. The length of the CDR3 is 14 residues. The germline V gene encodes CDR1 SGHNT and CDR2 YENEEA. V shed 6 bases and J shed 0 bases, with 9 bases lying between them. The CDR3 spells CASRPGLSGNTIYF. The CDR3 region has the DNA TGTGCCAGCAGACCGGGCCTCTCTGGAAACACCATATATTTT.

This clone has a handful of counts. A much bigger clone sits one base away, suggesting this may be a read error. The chain is built from TRBV24-1 and TRBJ2-3; D tentatively reads TRBD1 or TRBD2 (5 bases each). The CDR3 sequence is 12 residues long. In germline, CDR1 is KGHDR, CDR2 SFDVKD. The CDR3 protein is CATSDFGDRPHF. CDR3 in DNA: TGTGCCACCAGTGATTTTGGGGACCGCCCACATTTT.

This clone has ten or more counts. This chain joins TRBV4-1 and TRBJ2-3; TRBD2 aligns across 7 bases. With V trimmed by 2 bases and J by 3 bases, 14 bases remained unmatched. This CDR3 region has 18 residues. From germline, CDR1 is MGHRA and CDR2 YSYEKL. The CDR3: CASSQSGVGGPSTDTQYF. The DNA for the CDR3 is TGCGCCAGCAGCCAAAGCGGAGTGGGAGGGCCCTCAACAGATACGCAGTATTTT.

This clone was seen repeatedly, ten times or more. Written as DNA, the CDR3 is TGCAGCGCAGCGACAGGGCAATATGGCTACACCTTC. Its translation: CSAATGQYGYTF. The chain uses TRBV29-1 and TRBJ1-2, with TRBD1 identical over 7 bases. The CDR3 has 12 amino acids. Germline CDR1 reads SQVTM; CDR2 reads ANQGSEA. J gave up 5 bases and V 7 bases, and 7 bases lay outside the gene matches.

This clone has only a few counts. The chain combines TRBV2 with TRBJ1-1; 10 bases are a match to TRBD1. The junction had 8 bases not matched to a gene; V was cut back by 6 bases and J by 4 bases. This CDR3 spans 15 amino acids. Germline V gene sequence: CDR1 SNHLY, CDR2 FYNNEI. The CDR3 DNA reads TGTGCCAGCAGCCCCCGAGGACAGGGGGGCACTGAAGCTTTCTTT. It is translated as CASSPRGQGGTEAFF.

In its sample, this clone was seen many times. One end of the junction is discordant with germline, which a read error may explain. The rearrangement joins TRBV27 to TRBJ2-7; no firm D call. Germline CDR1 is MNHEY and CDR2 is SMNVEV (reference sequence). The CDR3 runs to 14 residues. CDR3 in DNA: TGTGCCAGCAGCTTATTGACCAGAACGTACGAGCAGTACTTC. It codes for CASSLLTRTYEQYF.

This clone was detected ten times or more. The chain is built from TRBV3-1 and TRBJ2-7, with TRBD1 matching over 11 bases. The CDR3 extends over 14 amino acids. Germline CDR1 LGHDT, CDR2 YNNKEL (reference sequence). The trim removed 1 base at V and 6 bases at J, leaving 2 bases unmatched. Written as DNA, the CDR3 is TGTGCCAGCAGCCAAGGGACAGGGGGCGGCGAGCAGTACTTC. Translation: CASSQGTGGGEQYF.

J is TRBJ2-6 and V is TRBV18, with 8 bases identical to TRBD1. Germline assignment: CDR1 KGHSH and CDR2 LQKENI. CDR3 length equals 18 residues. V lost 4 bases and J lost 0; bases outside the gene matches: 8. The CDR3 region has the DNA TGTGCCAGCTCACTTTACAGGGGGAGGCCCTCTGGGGCCAACGTCCTGACTTTC. This sequence encodes CASSLYRGRPSGANVLTF.

This clone came up many times. The rearrangement uses TRBV7-2 and TRBJ2-7; the D gene is possibly TRBD2 (6 bases). The V end was cut by 1 base, the J end by 2 bases, with 6 bases between. The CDR3 extends over 13 amino acids. Germline loops: CDR1 SGHTA, CDR2 FQGNSA. The DNA for the CDR3 is TGTGCCAGCAGCTTAGGGACTACCTACGAGCAGTACTTC. It translates to CASSLGTTYEQYF.

By sample share, this clone is medium-sized. In the same sample, other DNA sequences code for this CDR3. The rearrangement links TRBV6-1 to TRBJ1-2; D is uncertain. Between the trimmed V and J ends, which lost 6 bases and 6 bases, there was a span of 5 bases. This CDR3 spans 10 amino acids. The germline gives CDR1 MNHNS, CDR2 SASEGT. The CDR3 DNA is TGTGCCAGCAGGGAGGATGGCTACACCTTC. This gives the protein CASREDGYTF.

The table lists this clone with many counts. The J gene is TRBJ2-7, the V gene TRBV7-2; 8 positions match TRBD2. From germline, CDR1 is SGHTA and CDR2 FQGNSA. Losses at the gene ends were 1 base for V and 0 bases for J; bases not matched to a gene: 2. This CDR3 has 15 amino acids. CDR3 amino acids: CASSLGLAGSYEQYF. For the CDR3, the DNA is TGTGCCAGCAGCTTAGGGCTAGCGGGCTCCTACGAGCAGTACTTC.

This clone was seen repeatedly, ten times or more. This sequence joins TRBV6-2 or TRBV6-3 and TRBJ2-2; D remains ambiguous. CDR1 is MNHEY and CDR2 is SVGEGT in the germline V gene. Trimming removed 7 bases at V and 1 base at J, with 7 bases between. The CDR3 covers 13 residues. CDR3 region: CASMALNTGELFF. CDR3 sequence (DNA): TGTGCCAGCATGGCCCTGAACACCGGGGAGCTGTTTTTT.

This clone showed up many times. CDR3 DNA: TGTGCCAGCAGCGCTTACCCAGGAGGTGAGCTGTTTTTT. Translating gives CASSAYPGGELFF. This chain joins TRBV11-3 and TRBJ2-2; D is possibly TRBD2 (5 bases). The CDR3 is 13 residues long. Trimming shortened V by 5 bases and J by 11 bases, and 15 bases separated the two germline ends. Germline values: CDR1 SGHNT, CDR2 YENEEA.

This clone appeared many times. The chain is built from TRBV7-8 and TRBJ1-2; no clear D. Germline lookup yields CDR1 SGHVS and CDR2 FQNEAQ. Between the trimmed V and J ends, which lost 5 bases and 1 base, there was a span of 8 bases. The CDR3 runs 13 residues. CDR3 sequence (DNA): TGTGCCAGCAGCCCACCACTTAACTATGGCTACACCTTC. Translating gives CASSPPLNYGYTF.

As to this clone: A clone one base away is much larger, so this may be a read error. CDR3 protein: CASSSHRGIVSTEAFF. CDR3 nucleotides: TGTGCCAGCAGTTCTCATCGGGGAATCGTAAGCACTGAAGCTTTCTTT. The chain has TRBV6-5 and TRBJ1-1; no firm D call. The CDR3 consists of 16 residues. Germline V gene sequence: CDR1 MNHEY, CDR2 SVGAGI. Trimming removed 4 bases at V and 4 bases at J, with 19 bases between.

This clone was seen many times. V is TRBV19 and J is TRBJ2-6; 8 positions match TRBD1. The CDR3 is 17 residues long. Germline V gives CDR1 LNHDA, CDR2 SQIVND (reference sequence). The trim removed 8 bases at V and 0 bases at J, leaving 9 bases unmatched. The DNA of the CDR3 is TGTGCCAGTGGGTCGTGGACAGGGCACTCTGGGGCCAACGTCCTGACTTTC. Protein sequence: CASGSWTGHSGANVLTF.

This clone was recorded a few times. Given a much more abundant clone one base away, this may be a read error. The CDR3 is CASSISESVSEQYF. In DNA, the CDR3 is TGTGCCAGTAGTATCTCCGAGAGCGTGAGCGAGCAGTACTTC. V is TRBV19 and J is TRBJ2-7; D unclear. Trimming removed 3 bases from V and 6 bases from J, with 15 bases in between. There are 14 residues in the CDR3. The germline V gene encodes CDR1 LNHDA and CDR2 SQIVND (reference sequence).